This TCR beta chain was captured by sequencing in a study of blood T cell repertoires in COVID-19. Trimming took 7 bases from V and 5 from J; bases not matched to a gene: 8. This CDR3 comprises 14 residues. Germline lookup yields CDR1 MNHEY and CDR2 SVGAGI. Here immunoSEQ multiplex PCR was the method, and the copy in TCRdb shows in-frame clones only, minus some. Seen here are approximately 120,000 clones, roughly 75% observed once, and the top ten hold about 4.1%. The V call is TRBV6-5, the J call TRBJ1-1; 9 positions match TRBD1. Sequenced: peripheral blood. The TCR comes from a human donor in a cohort sampled during active or convalescent COVID-19. CDR3 nucleotide sequence: TGTGCCAGCACCATACAGGGGGCTGGAACTGAAGCTTTCTTT. Protein sequence: CASTIQGAGTEAFF.